The 32 T cell receptor beta chains below come from one sample, sequenced in a study of T cell clones after liver transplantation. Using immunoSEQ multiplex PCR, the repertoire was profiled, and TCRdb retains in-frame clones only, with some absent. The sample comprises about 20,000 clones, 80% to 90% of which are singletons, and 13% rests with the top ten. The source material was CD8+ T cells from blood, sampled 45 to 46 months after liver transplant. The receptors come from a human patient who received a liver transplant. Certain T cells may be donor cells from the graft.

The chain recombines TRBV28 with TRBJ1-5; D is unclear. V dropped 5 bases and J dropped 7 bases, with 12 bases sitting between them. The CDR3 has 13 residues. The germline V gene has CDR1 MDHEN and CDR2 SYDVKM. As DNA, the CDR3 is TGTGCCAGCAGTCGTCCTTCTCCGCAGCCCCAGCATTTT. Protein product: CASSRPSPQPQHF. Looking up the rest from reference TRBV28 and TRBJ1-5 gives the full variable domain: DVKVTQSSRYLVKRTGEKVFLECVQDMDHENMFWYRQDPGLGLRLIYFSYDVKMKEKGDIPEGYSVSREKKERFSLILESASTNQTSMYLCASSRPSPQPQHFGDGTRLSIL.

The chain recombines TRBV5-1 with TRBJ2-7, with D possibly matching TRBD2 (6 bases). Trimming removed 2 bases from V and 2 bases from J, with 8 bases in between. Germline V gene data show CDR1 as SGHRS and CDR2 as YFSETQ. There are 13 residues in the CDR3. This CDR3 is CASSLGLPYEQYF. The CDR3 DNA reads TGCGCCAGCAGCTTAGGACTACCCTACGAGCAGTACTTC.

This chain connects TRBV28 to TRBJ2-3; a possible D gene is TRBD2 (7 bases). The germline CDR1 and CDR2 sequences are MDHEN and SYDVKM. The CDR3 runs to 17 residues. V lost 4 bases to trimming and J lost 0 bases, with 17 bases between them. Here the CDR3 DNA reads TGTGCCAGCAGTTCAAGAGGGGGGGGTGCTAGCACAGATACGCAGTATTTT. Its protein is CASSSRGGGASTDTQYF.

The chain carries TRBV9 and TRBJ2-2; 8 nucleotides line up with TRBD1. Per the germline V gene, CDR1 is SGDLS and CDR2 is YYNGEE. This CDR3 is 15 amino acids long. V shed 4 bases and J 5 bases; nucleotides not matched to a gene: 7. The CDR3 DNA reads as TGTGCCAGCAGCTGGTCAGGGGGCCGGACCGGGGAGCTGTTTTTT. This encodes CASSWSGGRTGELFF.

Remarks on this clone: At one of its ends the junction is not consistent with the germline gene, which may arise from a read error. This rearrangement joins TRBV6-6 to TRBJ1-1; D remains unclear. This CDR3 has 12 residues. The germline V gene encodes CDR1 MNHNY and CDR2 SVGAGI (reference sequence). CDR3 sequence (DNA): TGTGCCAGCAGTTACCAGAACGCTGAAGCTTTCTTT. Translating it yields CASSYQNAEAFF.

This clone has only one observation. The chain uses TRBV28 and TRBJ2-3; 7 positions agree with TRBD2. The length of the CDR3 is 14 residues. J gave up 5 bases and V 2 bases, and 4 bases lay outside the gene matches. Germline assignment: CDR1 MDHEN and CDR2 SYDVKM. The CDR3 sequence: CASSLGASGDTQYF. Written as DNA, the CDR3 is TGTGCCAGCAGTTTAGGGGCTAGCGGAGATACGCAGTATTTT.

This clone was counted a single time. The chain employs TRBV15 and TRBJ2-7; no reliable D call. Deletions cut 5 bases from V and 3 bases from J, with 17 bases between. The germline V gene has CDR1 LNHNV and CDR2 YYDKDF (reference sequence). This CDR3 has 15 residues. The CDR3 protein is CATSLITENGYEQYF. The CDR3, as DNA: TGTGCCACCAGCCTGATAACCGAGAACGGCTACGAGCAGTACTTC.

The CDR3 DNA is TGTGCCAGCAGTTTCGCCGGATATGGCGGTTACGAGCAGTACTTC. As protein: CASSFAGYGGYEQYF. The chain carries TRBV27 and TRBJ2-7; the D is unclear. Germline V CDR1 and CDR2: MNHEY, SMNVEV (reference sequence). The V end was cut by 3 bases, the J end by 4 bases, with 16 bases between. The CDR3 contains 15 residues.

The chain employs TRBV11-2 and TRBJ1-3; no definite D call. V shed 3 bases and J shed 0 bases, with 6 bases lying between them. Germline V gene lookup returns CDR1 SGHAT and CDR2 FQNNGV. The CDR3 totals 14 residues. DNA for the CDR3: TGTGCCAGCAGCTTGACACCCTCTGGAAACACCATATATTTT. It specifies CASSLTPSGNTIYF.

V is TRBV28 and J is TRBJ2-5, with D possibly matching TRBD1 (6 bases). The CDR3 has 15 amino acids. The germline V gene encodes CDR1 MDHEN and CDR2 SYDVKM. Trimming took 4 bases from V and 5 from J, leaving 17 bases between them. The CDR3 DNA reads TGTGCCAGCAGTTCGACTCCAGGGGTCGGGGAGACCCAGTACTTC. Amino acid sequence: CASSSTPGVGETQYF. The full variable domain, its missing parts supplied by reference TRBV28 and TRBJ2-5, is DVKVTQSSRYLVKRTGEKVFLECVQDMDHENMFWYRQDPGLGLRLIYFSYDVKMKEKGDIPEGYSVSREKKERFSLILESASTNQTSMYLCASSSTPGVGETQYFGPGTRLLVL.

The V and J genes are TRBV15 and TRBJ2-2; possible D gene TRBD2, 5 bases. The CDR3 covers 14 residues. CDR1 and CDR2 (germline): LNHNV, YYDKDF (reference sequence). Between the trimmed V and J ends, which lost 6 bases and 6 bases, there was a span of 14 bases. The CDR3 protein is CATSPWGSAGELFF. In nucleotides, the CDR3 is TGTGCCACCAGTCCGTGGGGTAGCGCCGGGGAGCTGTTTTTT.

The count of this clone is one. This rearrangement joins TRBV11-2 to TRBJ2-1; 13 positions match TRBD2. The CDR3 sequence is 16 residues long. CDR1 and CDR2 from the germline V gene are SGHAT and FQNNGV. Losses at the gene ends were 3 bases for V and 7 bases for J; bases not matched to a gene: 6. The CDR3, as DNA: TGTGCCAGCAGCTTCGGACTAGCGGGAGTCTCTAATGAGCAGTTCTTC. This gives the protein CASSFGLAGVSNEQFF. The full variable domain, in which reference TRBV11-2 and TRBJ2-1 provide the parts outside the CDR3, is EAGVAQSPRYKIIEKRQSVAFWCNPISGHATLYWYQQILGQGPKLLIQFQNNGVVDDSQLPKDRFSAERLKGVDSTLKIQPAKLEDSAVYLCASSFGLAGVSNEQFFGPGTRLTVL.

The chain links TRBV27 to TRBJ2-7, with 12 bases that match TRBD2. The length of the CDR3 is 17 residues. The V gene end was trimmed by 0 bases and the J gene end by 4 bases; junction bases not matched to a gene: 7. In germline, CDR1 is MNHEY, CDR2 SMNVEV (reference sequence). Written as DNA, the CDR3 is TGTGCCAGCAGTTTATCGTCTAGCGGGAGGGCCGCATACGAGCAGTACTTC. It yields the protein CASSLSSSGRAAYEQYF.

The chain has TRBV27 and TRBJ1-5; D gene unclear. Germline V gene data show CDR1 as MNHEY and CDR2 as SMNVEV (reference sequence). The CDR3 sequence is 14 residues long. Trimming left V 1 base short and J 0 bases short, with 4 bases between. The CDR3 DNA is TGTGCCAGCAGTTTATATGATAGCAATCAGCCCCAGCATTTT. This codes for CASSLYDSNQPQHF.

There are a few counts of this clone. The chain has TRBV7-9 and TRBJ2-7; D not resolved. Between the trimmed V and J ends, which lost 2 bases and 2 bases, there was a span of 13 bases. The germline CDR1 and CDR2 sequences are SEHNR and FQNEAQ (reference sequence). This CDR3 is 15 amino acids long. CDR3 in amino acids: CASSLPIPGPYEQYF. DNA for the CDR3: TGTGCCAGCAGCTTACCAATACCGGGCCCCTACGAGCAGTACTTC.

The rearrangement uses TRBV27 and TRBJ2-5; D possibly corresponds to TRBD2 (6 bases). V lost 5 bases and J 4 bases, leaving 17 bases between the germline ends. Germline V gene data show CDR1 as MNHEY and CDR2 as SMNVEV (reference sequence). CDR3 length equals 15 residues. CDR3 sequence reads: CASSPPTRFRETQYF. The CDR3 DNA reads TGTGCCAGCAGTCCCCCGACTAGGTTTCGAGAGACCCAGTACTTC.

J is TRBJ2-7 and V is TRBV27, with 9 positions matching TRBD2. CDR3 size: 15 residues. CDR1 MNHEY and CDR2 SMNVEV come from the germline V gene (reference sequence). Trimming took 2 bases from V and 6 from J; bases not matched to a gene: 8. Here the CDR3 DNA reads TGTGCCAGCAGTTTAGCGGGAGGGCCGAAGGGCGAGCAGTACTTC. Its protein product is CASSLAGGPKGEQYF.

J is TRBJ2-4 and V is TRBV28; D unclear. Deletions cut 5 bases from V and 5 bases from J, with 4 bases between. The CDR3 extends over 11 amino acids. Per germline, CDR1 MDHEN and CDR2 SYDVKM. Written as DNA, the CDR3 is TGTGCCAGCAGTAAGGAAAACATTCAGTACTTC. This sequence encodes CASSKENIQYF.

V is TRBV28 and J is TRBJ2-3, with D hard to call. Between the trimmed V and J ends, which lost 2 bases and 2 bases, there was a span of 5 bases. From germline, CDR1 is MDHEN and CDR2 SYDVKM. The CDR3 is 13 residues long. CDR3 DNA sequence: TGTGCCAGCAGTTTAAGGGACACAGATACGCAGTATTTT. Protein product: CASSLRDTDTQYF.

The rearrangement uses TRBV10-1 and TRBJ2-7; D possibly matches TRBD1 or TRBD2 (5 bases each). V lost 0 bases and J lost 3, with 15 bases in between. The CDR3 runs to 16 residues. CDR1 and CDR2 (germline): WNHNN, SYGVQD (reference sequence). This CDR3 is CASSESIGDEGYEQYF. CDR3 DNA: TGCGCCAGCAGTGAGTCGATTGGGGACGAAGGCTACGAGCAGTACTTC.

The chain uses TRBV7-8 and TRBJ1-1; D gene unclear. V gave up 5 bases and J gave up 1 base, with 11 bases separating them. Germline CDR1 reads SGHVS; CDR2 reads FQNEAQ. The CDR3 is 14 residues long. The CDR3 nucleotides read TGTGCCAGCAGCCCCGCCGGGAGGAACACTGAAGCTTTCTTT. Residues: CASSPAGRNTEAFF.

V gene TRBV30 combines with J gene TRBJ2-1; D is unclear. The CDR3 is made up of 13 amino acids. V lost 5 bases and J lost 4, with 12 bases in between. In germline, CDR1 is GTSNPN, CDR2 SVGIG (reference sequence). CDR3 region: CAWEYNFYNEQFF. The CDR3, as DNA: TGTGCCTGGGAGTACAATTTTTACAATGAGCAGTTCTTC.

The chain employs TRBV5-5 and TRBJ2-1, with a weak D call TRBD2 (6 bases). CDR3 length equals 13 residues. Germline values: CDR1 SGHKS, CDR2 YYEKEE (reference sequence). Between the trimmed V and J ends, which lost 4 bases and 3 bases, there was a span of 8 bases. This chain's CDR3 is CASSAGGYNEQFF. Written as DNA, the CDR3 is TGTGCCAGCAGCGCCGGGGGCTACAATGAGCAGTTCTTC.

The chain combines TRBV7-8 with TRBJ2-7; the D call may be TRBD1 or TRBD2 (5 bases each). This CDR3 has 15 residues. Germline lookup yields CDR1 SGHVS and CDR2 FQNEAQ. The V end was cut by 5 bases, the J end by 1 base, with 15 bases between. CDR3 sequence (DNA): TGTGCCAGCAGCGAACCTCCGGGACCGTCCTACGAGCAGTACTTC. Its translation is CASSEPPGPSYEQYF. Full variable domain (outside the CDR3, taken from reference TRBV7-8 and TRBJ2-7): GAGVSQSPRYKVAKRGQDVALRCDPISGHVSLFWYQQALGQGPEFLTYFQNEAQLDKSGLPSDRFFAERPEGSVSTLKIQRTQQEDSAVYLCASSEPPGPSYEQYFGPGTRLTVT.

The V call is TRBV7-9, the J call TRBJ1-1; a possible D gene is TRBD1 (5 bases). CDR1 is SEHNR, CDR2 FQNEAQ, per germline (reference sequence). The CDR3 covers 14 residues. V was shortened by 5 bases and J by 1 base, with 11 bases between the two germline ends. Written as DNA, the CDR3 is TGTGCCAGCAGCCCATATCAGGGGAACACTGAAGCTTTCTTT. It is translated as CASSPYQGNTEAFF. The full variable domain, completed using reference TRBV7-9 and TRBJ1-1, is DTGVSQNPRHKITKRGQNVTFRCDPISEHNRLYWYRQTLGQGPEFLTYFQNEAQLEKSRLLSDRFSAERPKGSFSTLEIQRTEQGDSAMYLCASSPYQGNTEAFFGQGTRLTVV.

This clone was counted only a few times. This chain links TRBV6-5 with TRBJ1-2, with TRBD1 matching over 7 bases. Looked up from germline, CDR1 is MNHEY and CDR2 is SVGAGI. V dropped 5 bases and J dropped 2; count of bases not matched to a gene: 5. This CDR3 region has 14 residues. The CDR3 bases are TGTGCCAGCAGTGGACAGGCCCACAACTATGGCTACACCTTC. It codes for CASSGQAHNYGYTF.

The rearrangement uses TRBV2 and TRBJ2-2; D not resolved. The CDR3 totals 14 residues. Germline V gene sequence: CDR1 SNHLY, CDR2 FYNNEI. Trimming took off 8 bases at V and 0 bases at J, with 10 bases between the two ends. The CDR3 sequence is CASSRTSNTGELFF. The CDR3 bases are TGTGCCAGCTCCAGAACATCGAACACCGGGGAGCTGTTTTTT.

This chain links TRBV6-5 with TRBJ2-7, with 8 nucleotides matching TRBD1. The germline V gene has CDR1 MNHEY and CDR2 SVGAGI. The CDR3 has 14 residues. J gave up 5 bases and V 5 bases, and 8 bases lay outside the gene matches. CDR3: CASSADREYDEQYF. The CDR3 nucleotides are TGTGCCAGCAGTGCGGACAGGGAATACGACGAGCAGTACTTC.

The chain links TRBV5-6 to TRBJ2-1; 9 positions agree with TRBD2. With 6 bases clipped from V and 3 bases from J, the junction kept 7 bases outside the gene matches. The CDR3 sequence is 15 residues long. CDR1 SGHDT and CDR2 YYEEEE come from the germline V gene. In DNA, the CDR3 is TGTGCCAGCACGTCCGAGACTAGCGGCTACAATGAGCAGTTCTTC. Its translation: CASTSETSGYNEQFF.

The V and J genes are TRBV6-6 and TRBJ2-7; D is unclear. The ends were cut back, 0 bases at V and 6 bases at J, with 3 bases in the middle. CDR1 is MNHNY and CDR2 is SVGAGI in the germline V gene (reference sequence). This CDR3 is built from 11 residues. In DNA, the CDR3 is TGTGCCAGCAGTTACTCAGGCGAGCAGTACTTC. It is translated as CASSYSGEQYF.

The CDR3 sequence is CASSRGREPGYEQYF. The DNA of the CDR3 is TGTGCCAGCAGTCGAGGCCGGGAGCCTGGCTACGAGCAGTACTTC. V and J are TRBV25-1 and TRBJ2-7; the D gene is possibly TRBD2 (6 bases). Trimming shortened V by 5 bases and J by 3 bases, and 17 bases separated the two germline ends. The CDR3 runs to 15 residues. CDR1 and CDR2 from the germline V gene are MGHDK and SYGVNS.

The chain carries TRBV27 and TRBJ2-7, with TRBD1 as a possible D gene (5 bases). Germline V gene data show CDR1 as MNHEY and CDR2 as SMNVEV (reference sequence). V lost 0 bases, J lost 0 bases, and 12 bases lay in between. This CDR3 has 16 amino acids. CDR3 residues: CASSLSIGDASYEQYF. In DNA, the CDR3 is TGTGCCAGCAGTTTATCGATAGGGGATGCCTCCTACGAGCAGTACTTC.